This TCR beta chain was found in a study of OX40 agonist ivuxolimab in advanced cancers. Study-level information: Those enrolled were 82.7% male, with a mean age of 60 years and ages from roughly 20 to 85.

Turning to this clone: Antigen: not known.

Method: immunoSEQ multiplex PCR; TCRdb's copy keeps in-frame clones and lacks some. The profile shows about 130,000 clones, about nine tenths of them singletons. Notes on the study in general: Researchers report that CD8+ T cells had, on average, more expanded clones than CD4+.

The CDR3 is 14 residues long. Germline lookup yields CDR1 KGHSH and CDR2 LQKENI. Trimming removed 6 bases from V and 0 bases from J; junction bases left unmatched: 2. With autoimmune disease history or systemic immunosuppression, patients were excluded. The sample was CD4+ or CD8+ T cells sorted from blood, taken in a trial of the OX40 agonist ivuxolimab. The clonotype comes from an adult with an advanced solid tumor such as melanoma, head and neck, liver or kidney cancer. The V gene is TRBV18, the J gene TRBJ1-5; 7 nucleotides align to TRBD1. Written as DNA, the CDR3 is TGTGCCAGCTCGTGGGACAGTAGCAATCAGCCCCAGCATTTT. Translated: CASSWDSSNQPQHF.